Below are 5 T cell receptor beta chains sequenced from a single sample in a study of blood T cell repertoires in COVID-19. Assay: immunoSEQ multiplex PCR; the TCRdb copy retains only in-frame clones and omits some. Among a few hundred thousand clones listed, about 87% were seen once. Sequenced sample: peripheral blood. These receptors came from a man in his sixties with acute or convalescent COVID-19.

V usage is TRBV7-2 and J usage is TRBJ1-5, with TRBD1 matching over 9 bases. The CDR3 has 15 amino acids. CDR1 SGHTA and CDR2 FQGNSA come from the germline V gene. V shed 4 bases, J shed 3 bases, and the junction held 4 bases outside the gene matches. The CDR3 DNA reads as TGTGCCAGCAGCTCCGGGACAGGGCCCAATCAGCCCCAGCATTTT. Its translation is CASSSGTGPNQPQHF.

The rearrangement links TRBV2 to TRBJ2-1; 13 positions agree with TRBD2. CDR1 is SNHLY and CDR2 is FYNNEI in the germline V gene. CDR3 length: 15 amino acids. J was trimmed by 7 bases and V by 1 base; bases with no gene match: 1. The CDR3 DNA reads TGTGCCAGCAGTGAAGAACTAGCGGGAGGGAATGAGCAGTTCTTC. Amino acids: CASSEELAGGNEQFF.

V is TRBV7-3 and J is TRBJ2-1; 8 positions match TRBD2. The V gene end was trimmed by 5 bases and the J gene end by 3 bases; junction bases not matched to a gene: 15. The germline V gene has CDR1 SGHTA and CDR2 FQGTGA. The CDR3 sequence is 18 residues long. As DNA, the CDR3 is TGTGCCAGCAGCCCAGGACTAGCTCCAGGGCCGGGCTACAATGAGCAGTTCTTC. Amino acids: CASSPGLAPGPGYNEQFF.

The V and J genes are TRBV4-2 and TRBJ2-1; the match to TRBD2 covers 13 bases. The germline CDR1 and CDR2 sequences are LGHNA and YNFKEQ. V trimming: 1 base; J trimming: 0 bases; junction bases outside the gene matches: 9. The CDR3 length is 20 residues. The CDR3 spells CASSQGLAGGVQSSYNEQFF. Here the CDR3 DNA reads TGTGCCAGCAGCCAAGGACTAGCGGGGGGCGTACAGAGCTCCTACAATGAGCAGTTCTTC.

The gene calls are TRBV3-1 (or the pseudogene TRBV3-2) and TRBJ2-7; no clear D gene. The V end lost 3 bases, the J end lost 9 bases, and 15 bases lay between the germline ends. Looked up from germline, CDR1 is LGHDT and CDR2 is YNNKEL (reference sequence). The CDR3 length is 13 residues. The CDR3 spells CASSHFGSDGQYF. Here the CDR3 DNA reads TGTGCCAGCAGCCATTTCGGGTCTGACGGGCAGTACTTC.